This T cell receptor (beta chain) was captured in a study of Graves' ophthalmopathy and Graves' hyperthyroidism. The wider study: The collection of peripheral blood took place at initial diagnosis, before any treatment.

Participants with hyperthyroidism, aged 18 to 65, were newly diagnosed with under 2 months' duration. Researchers turned away patients with other autoimmune diseases, uncontrolled infections, pregnancy or lactation. Beta-chain TCR CDR3 regions were amplified from RNA transcripts. A first-round RT-PCR used HTBI primers, followed by a second-round multiplex PCR. TCRdb ran MiXCR on the multiplex PCR reads and lists one entry per CDR3 protein. The sample shows a few hundred thousand distinct CDR3 sequences, roughly 15% of them seen only once. Overall study findings and caveats: Classification of ophthalmopathy versus stable hyperthyroidism by a 13-signature model yielded 85% to 90% sensitivity and roughly 80% specificity.

There are many counts of this clonotype. The target antigen is unknown. Input material: peripheral blood. The TCR originated in an adult woman with stable Graves' hyperthyroidism.

The CDR3 DNA sequence: TGTGCCAGCAGGCTCCCGGGGGGGGGCGCCCCCTGGGAGCAGTACTTC. This encodes CASRLPGGGAPWEQYF. V gene TRBV28 combines with J gene TRBJ2-7; 8 bases match TRBD2. CDR1 and CDR2 (germline): MDHEN, SYDVKM. Losses at the gene ends were 6 bases for V and 7 bases for J; bases not matched to a gene: 17. The CDR3 consists of 16 residues.